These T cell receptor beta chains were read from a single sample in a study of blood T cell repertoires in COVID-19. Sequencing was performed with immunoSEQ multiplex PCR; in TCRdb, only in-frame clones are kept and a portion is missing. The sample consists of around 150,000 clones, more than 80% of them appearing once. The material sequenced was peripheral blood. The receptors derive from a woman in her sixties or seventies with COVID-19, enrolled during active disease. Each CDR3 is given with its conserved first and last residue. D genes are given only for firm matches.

cdr3_aa: CATRKDRASYGYTF
d_call: NA
j_call: TRBJ1-2
v_call: TRBV15

cdr3_aa: CASSLGSGGIYGELFF
d_call: TRBD2
j_call: TRBJ2-2
v_call: TRBV5-4

cdr3_aa: CASSFEGQGAEGYTF
d_call: TRBD1
j_call: TRBJ1-2
v_call: TRBV5-1

cdr3_aa: CASSLTAGPLTDTQYF
d_call: NA
j_call: TRBJ2-3
v_call: TRBV7-3

cdr3_aa: CASSQGQGSQPQHF
d_call: NA
j_call: TRBJ1-5
v_call: TRBV7-8

cdr3_aa: CASGPWSGNTIYF
d_call: NA
j_call: TRBJ1-3
v_call: TRBV28

cdr3_aa: CASSRRSGELFF
d_call: NA
j_call: TRBJ2-2
v_call: TRBV27

cdr3_aa: CASSPGQGYEQYF
d_call: TRBD1
j_call: TRBJ2-7
v_call: TRBV7-3

cdr3_aa: CASRTGTGNEKLFF
d_call: TRBD1
j_call: TRBJ1-4
v_call: TRBV7-9

cdr3_aa: CASRPVNSGGKLFF
d_call: TRBD1
j_call: TRBJ1-4
v_call: TRBV19

cdr3_aa: CASSRPLDTHTDTQYF
d_call: NA
j_call: TRBJ2-3
v_call: TRBV7-2

cdr3_aa: CASSQDPGQGADSPLHF
d_call: TRBD1
j_call: TRBJ1-6
v_call: TRBV4-2

cdr3_aa: CASNTGAGELFF
d_call: NA
j_call: TRBJ2-2
v_call: TRBV19

cdr3_aa: CASDSPSTDTQYF
d_call: NA
j_call: TRBJ2-3
v_call: TRBV6-6

cdr3_aa: CASSISFPQPSFVTDTQYF
d_call: NA
j_call: TRBJ2-3
v_call: TRBV19

cdr3_aa: CATSDVKAGGADEQFF
d_call: NA
j_call: TRBJ2-1
v_call: TRBV24-1

cdr3_aa: CALNSRVGSQFF
d_call: NA
j_call: TRBJ2-1
v_call: TRBV2

cdr3_aa: CASSYSGVRDTEAFF
d_call: NA
j_call: TRBJ1-1
v_call: TRBV6-5

cdr3_aa: CAWEPGQVYGYTF
d_call: TRBD1
j_call: TRBJ1-2
v_call: TRBV30

cdr3_aa: CATSRDGSRAYEQYF
d_call: NA
j_call: TRBJ2-7
v_call: TRBV15

cdr3_aa: CASSLGSTGPAYTF
d_call: NA
j_call: TRBJ1-2
v_call: TRBV11-2

cdr3_aa: CAWSVKGAYGYTF
d_call: TRBD1
j_call: TRBJ1-2
v_call: TRBV30

cdr3_aa: CASSLGWAGSLYGYTF
d_call: NA
j_call: TRBJ1-2
v_call: TRBV7-9

cdr3_aa: CASSLGQGGTEAFF
d_call: NA
j_call: TRBJ1-1
v_call: TRBV5-1

cdr3_aa: CASSSTSEPAREF
d_call: NA
j_call: TRBJ1-2
v_call: TRBV7-6

cdr3_aa: CASSDFAKRAYEQYF
d_call: NA
j_call: TRBJ2-7
v_call: TRBV2

cdr3_aa: CASSIPGSEAFF
d_call: NA
j_call: TRBJ1-1
v_call: TRBV19

cdr3_aa: CASTHDKTSYGIGYTF
d_call: NA
j_call: TRBJ1-2
v_call: TRBV6-6

cdr3_aa: CASSLGSRTSGGAKQYF
d_call: TRBD2
j_call: TRBJ2-7
v_call: TRBV13

cdr3_aa: CASSQRGIPPDGYTF
d_call: NA
j_call: TRBJ1-2
v_call: TRBV27

cdr3_aa: CASSRNQQGFEKLFF
d_call: NA
j_call: TRBJ1-4
v_call: TRBV9

cdr3_aa: CASSLEGAFNEKLFF
d_call: NA
j_call: TRBJ1-4
v_call: TRBV5-1

cdr3_aa: CASSFFDRLGEKLFF
d_call: NA
j_call: TRBJ1-4
v_call: TRBV11-3